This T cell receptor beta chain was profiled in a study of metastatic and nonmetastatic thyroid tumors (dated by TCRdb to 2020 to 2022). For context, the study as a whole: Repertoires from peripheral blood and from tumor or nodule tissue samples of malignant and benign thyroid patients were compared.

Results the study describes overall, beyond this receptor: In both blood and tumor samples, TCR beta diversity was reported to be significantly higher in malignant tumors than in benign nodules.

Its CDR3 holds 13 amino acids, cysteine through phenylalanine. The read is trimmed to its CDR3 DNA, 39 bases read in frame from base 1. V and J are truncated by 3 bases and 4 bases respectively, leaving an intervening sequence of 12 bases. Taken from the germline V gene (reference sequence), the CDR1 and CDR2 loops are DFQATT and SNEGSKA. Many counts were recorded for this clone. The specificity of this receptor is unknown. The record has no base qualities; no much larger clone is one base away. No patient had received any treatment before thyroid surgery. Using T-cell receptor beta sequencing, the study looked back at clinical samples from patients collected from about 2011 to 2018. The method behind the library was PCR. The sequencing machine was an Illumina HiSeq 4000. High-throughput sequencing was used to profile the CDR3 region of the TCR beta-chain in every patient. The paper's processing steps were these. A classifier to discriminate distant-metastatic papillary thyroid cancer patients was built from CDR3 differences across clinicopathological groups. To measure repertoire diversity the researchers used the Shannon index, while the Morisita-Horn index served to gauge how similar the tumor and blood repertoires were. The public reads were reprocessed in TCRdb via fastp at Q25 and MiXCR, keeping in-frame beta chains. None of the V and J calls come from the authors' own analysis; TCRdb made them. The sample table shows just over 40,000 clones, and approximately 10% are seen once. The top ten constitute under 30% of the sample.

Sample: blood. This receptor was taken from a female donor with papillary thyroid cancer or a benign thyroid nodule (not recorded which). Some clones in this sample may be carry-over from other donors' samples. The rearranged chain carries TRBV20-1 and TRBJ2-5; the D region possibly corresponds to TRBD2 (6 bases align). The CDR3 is CSARGGLGETQYF. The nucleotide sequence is TGCAGTGCTAGGGGGGGTTTGGGAGAGACCCAGTACTTC.